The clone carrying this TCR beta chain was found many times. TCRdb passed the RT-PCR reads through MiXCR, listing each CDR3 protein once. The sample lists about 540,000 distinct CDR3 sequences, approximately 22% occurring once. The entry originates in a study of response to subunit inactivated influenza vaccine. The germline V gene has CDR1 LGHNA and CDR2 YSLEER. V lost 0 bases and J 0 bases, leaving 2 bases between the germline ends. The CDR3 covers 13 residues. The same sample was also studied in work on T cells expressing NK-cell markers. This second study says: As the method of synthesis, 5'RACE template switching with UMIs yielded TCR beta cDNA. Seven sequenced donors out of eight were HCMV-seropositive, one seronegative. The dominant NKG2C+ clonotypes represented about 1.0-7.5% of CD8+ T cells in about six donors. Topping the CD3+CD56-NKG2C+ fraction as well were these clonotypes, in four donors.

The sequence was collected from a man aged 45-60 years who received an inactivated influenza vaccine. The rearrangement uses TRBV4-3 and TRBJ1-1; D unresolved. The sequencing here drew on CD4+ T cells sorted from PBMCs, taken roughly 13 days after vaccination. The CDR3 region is CASSQEMNTEAFF. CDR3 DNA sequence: TGCGCCAGCAGCCAAGAAATGAACACTGAAGCTTTCTTT.